Included here is one TCR beta chain sequence, with context. Its specificity is not known. The data were taken from a study of cytomegalovirus exposure and HLA in healthy donors. Study-wide results and caveats: High specificity and sensitivity for cytomegalovirus status were reported for the classifier. Some public TCRs appeared in many individuals, while most sequences were rare.

A roughly 120-subject validation cohort, separate from the roughly 670-subject first cohort, supplied the donors. Only in-frame clones appear in the TCRdb table, and some are missing; sequencing was by immunoSEQ multiplex PCR. The table lists about 75,000 clones, over 80% of them singletons. CDR1 LNHDA and CDR2 SQIVND come from the germline V gene (reference sequence). The CDR3 contains 17 residues. V was pared by 2 bases and J by 4 bases, with 17 bases between. The sequence was collected from a man between 25 and 39 years old in good health and CMV-seronegative. What was sequenced was PBMCs. The chain carries TRBV19 and TRBJ2-2, with D perhaps matching TRBD2 (5 bases). The CDR3 DNA follows: TGTGCCAGTAGTATACCCCAGCATTCACGGGGCACCGGGGAGCTGTTTTTT. Its translation: CASSIPQHSRGTGELFF.